This T cell receptor beta chain was recovered during a study of shared clonotypes between healthy human individuals. Produced via immunoSEQ multiplex PCR; TCRdb's table is partial and in-frame only. The table includes 850,000 to 1,200,000 clones, more than 60% detected once. Germline values: CDR1 SGHDT, CDR2 YYEEEE. This CDR3 is 15 amino acids long. Sample: memory CD4+ T cells sorted from blood. Subset noted: CD45RA-negative fraction. The chain recombines TRBV5-6 with TRBJ2-5, with 8 bases identical to TRBD2. The J call may be faulty, since TRBJ2-7 better matches the DNA end. The receptor comes from a man younger than 30 in good health. The CDR3 bases are TGTGCCAGCACTTACGGAGCGGGAGCGGCCTACGAGCAGTACTTC. Protein sequence: CASTYGAGAAYEQYF.